The 25 T cell receptor beta chains listed next were all sequenced from one sample in a study of T cell responses to AZD1222 COVID-19 vaccine. TCRdb keeps only in-frame clones here, not all; method: immunoSEQ multiplex PCR. The sample holds tens of thousands of clones, approximately 88% seen once. The sample in question was peripheral blood, obtained 28 days after the second AZD1222 dose. These receptors came from an adult who received the AZD1222 COVID-19 vaccine.

The rearrangement uses TRBV28 and TRBJ2-3, with TRBD2 identical over 14 bases. CDR3 length: 18 amino acids. V gave up 3 bases and J gave up 2 bases; unmatched junction bases: 7. CDR1 and CDR2 from the germline V gene are MDHEN and SYDVKM. CDR3 nucleotide sequence: TGTGCCAGCAGTTTGACTAGCGGGAGGGCCGCATCCACAGATACGCAGTATTTT. It yields the protein CASSLTSGRAASTDTQYF.

The chain recombines TRBV3-1 (or the pseudogene TRBV3-2) with TRBJ2-2, with D possibly being TRBD1 (6 bases). V gave up 6 bases and J gave up 6 bases, with 14 bases separating them. From germline, CDR1 is LGHDT and CDR2 YNNKEL (reference sequence). This CDR3 is 14 amino acids long. The CDR3 nucleotides are TGTGCCAGCAGTCCCACAGGGCTCGCCGGGGAGCTGTTTTTT. This sequence encodes CASSPTGLAGELFF.

The chain employs TRBV4-3 and TRBJ2-5; no reliable D call. V lost 2 bases and J lost 5, with 12 bases in between. Germline V CDR1 and CDR2: LGHNA, YSLEER. The CDR3 length is 14 residues. CDR3 in amino acids: CASSQMTGSETQYF. The CDR3 coding sequence is TGCGCCAGCAGCCAAATGACCGGATCGGAGACCCAGTACTTC.

The chain combines TRBV5-1 with TRBJ1-3; D unclear. The ends were cut back, 0 bases at V and 0 bases at J, with 7 bases in the middle. CDR1 and CDR2 from the germline V gene are SGHRS and YFSETQ. CDR3 length equals 15 residues. The CDR3 region is CASSLEGDSGNTIYF. The CDR3 coding sequence is TGCGCCAGCAGCTTGGAGGGAGACTCTGGAAACACCATATATTTT.

V and J are TRBV30 and TRBJ1-1; no clear D gene. The CDR3 has 14 residues. V was clipped by 5 bases and J by 3 bases, with 16 bases between them. CDR1 GTSNPN and CDR2 SVGIG come from the germline V gene (reference sequence). CDR3 bases: TGTGCCTGGCTAGAGGGCAGGAGGGACACTGAAGCTTTCTTT. Residues: CAWLEGRRDTEAFF.

CDR3: CASSVWDTDQETQYF. CDR3 sequence (DNA): TGTGCCAGCAGCGTATGGGACACAGACCAAGAGACCCAGTACTTC. The chain has TRBV9 and TRBJ2-5, with D possibly matching TRBD1 (6 bases). V shed 1 base and J shed 0 bases, with 10 bases lying between them. Germline values: CDR1 SGDLS, CDR2 YYNGEE. The CDR3 is 15 residues long.

V usage is TRBV4-2 and J usage is TRBJ2-7, with 8 bases identical to TRBD1. The CDR3 totals 15 residues. Looked up from germline, CDR1 is LGHNA and CDR2 is YNFKEQ. Trimming cost V 0 bases and J 0 bases; bases outside gene matches: 1. DNA of the CDR3: TGTGCCAGCAGCCAAGAAGGGACAGGCTCCTACGAGCAGTACTTC. This encodes CASSQEGTGSYEQYF.

The rearrangement uses TRBV2 and TRBJ2-1, with D unresolved. The CDR3 spans 14 residues. V was shortened by 6 bases and J by 6 bases, with 15 bases between the two germline ends. From germline, CDR1 is SNHLY and CDR2 FYNNEI. The CDR3 protein is CASSPGPRVNEQFF. The CDR3 DNA reads as TGTGCCAGCAGCCCCGGGCCCCGCGTCAATGAGCAGTTCTTC.

The chain has TRBV2 and TRBJ2-6; no clear D gene. Trimming cost V 6 bases and J 0 bases, with 15 bases left between them. The CDR3 contains 17 residues. Germline values: CDR1 SNHLY, CDR2 FYNNEI. DNA of the CDR3: TGTGCCAGCAGAGCCAAGGGCGGAGCCTCTGGGGCCAACGTCCTGACTTTC. This encodes CASRAKGGASGANVLTF. The full variable domain, rest sourced from reference TRBV2 and TRBJ2-6, is EPEVTQTPSHQVTQMGQEVILRCVPISNHLYFYWYRQILGQKVEFLVSFYNNEISEKSEIFDDQFSVERPDGSNFTLKIRSTKLEDSAMYFCASRAKGGASGANVLTFGAGSRLTVL.

The chain has TRBV24-1 and TRBJ2-1; the D is unclear. Germline values: CDR1 KGHDR, CDR2 SFDVKD. The V end was cut by 5 bases, the J end by 0 bases, with 7 bases between. The CDR3 consists of 14 residues. The CDR3 region has the DNA TGTGCCACCAGTGCTACCAGCTCCTACAATGAGCAGTTCTTC. Its translation: CATSATSSYNEQFF.

V usage is TRBV27 and J usage is TRBJ1-5; D call uncertain. The CDR3 contains 14 residues. V shed 5 bases and J shed 0 bases, with 8 bases lying between them. CDR1 and CDR2 (germline): MNHEY, SMNVEV (reference sequence). The CDR3 bases are TGTGCCAGCAGTCCTTCTTATAGCAATCAGCCCCAGCATTTT. Protein product: CASSPSYSNQPQHF.

The rearrangement links TRBV27 to TRBJ2-7; 11 nucleotides align to TRBD2. This CDR3 is 13 amino acids long. Per the germline V gene, CDR1 is MNHEY and CDR2 is SMNVEV (reference sequence). The V gene end was trimmed by 2 bases and the J gene end by 7 bases; junction bases not matched to a gene: 1. CDR3 in amino acids: CASSLRLAGEQYF. The CDR3 nucleotides are TGTGCCAGCAGTTTAAGACTAGCGGGGGAGCAGTACTTC.

The CDR3 DNA reads as TGTGCCAGCACAGCGGGAAGCTCCTACGAGCAGTACTTC. Translating gives CASTAGSSYEQYF. The chain couples TRBV28 to TRBJ2-7, with TRBD2 identical over 7 bases. The CDR3 is 13 amino acids. The V and J ends lost 7 bases and 0 bases, in that order; junction bases with no gene match: 3. Germline CDR1 is MDHEN and CDR2 is SYDVKM.

V and J are TRBV2 and TRBJ2-1; 7 bases agree with TRBD1. CDR3 length equals 16 residues. Germline-derived CDR1 and CDR2 are SNHLY and FYNNEI. J gave up 3 bases and V 3 bases, and 8 bases lay outside the gene matches. CDR3 coding DNA: TGTGCCAGCAGTGAGATGTGGACAGGTGGCTACAATGAGCAGTTCTTC. This sequence encodes CASSEMWTGGYNEQFF.

The V call is TRBV3-1 (or the pseudogene TRBV3-2), the J call TRBJ1-3; D not resolved. Germline V gene data show CDR1 as LGHDT and CDR2 as YNNKEL (reference sequence). V was shortened by 3 bases and J by 2 bases, with 17 bases between the two germline ends. The CDR3 sequence is 17 residues long. CDR3 in DNA: TGTGCCAGCAGCCACAGGAATAGGGCCTCGACTGGAAACACCATATATTTT. This codes for CASSHRNRASTGNTIYF.

This chain links TRBV9 with TRBJ2-7; TRBD1 matches at 12 bases. Trimming removed 5 bases from V and 9 bases from J; junction bases left unmatched: 9. Germline CDR1 and CDR2: SGDLS and YYNGEE. This CDR3 is 14 amino acids long. The CDR3 DNA sequence: TGTGCCAGCAGTGGGACAGGGGGCTCGGTTGGGCAGTACTTC. It translates to CASSGTGGSVGQYF.

This chain links TRBV4-2 with TRBJ2-3; D is unresolved. The CDR3 is made up of 16 amino acids. Germline-derived CDR1 and CDR2 are LGHNA and YNFKEQ. V was pared by 0 bases and J by 2 bases, with 12 bases between. This CDR3 is CASSQEGFRITDTQYF. The CDR3 DNA is TGTGCCAGCAGCCAAGAAGGATTTAGGATCACAGATACGCAGTATTTT.

This chain uses TRBV14 with TRBJ2-2; a weak D match, TRBD1 (5 bases). The CDR3 runs 14 residues. Germline V gene sequence: CDR1 SGHDN, CDR2 FVKESK. V was cut by 7 bases and J by 5 bases, with 14 bases left in between. The CDR3 region has the DNA TGTGCCAGCAAGGCAGGGCGGCGGACCGGGGAGCTGTTTTTT. This sequence encodes CASKAGRRTGELFF.

This clone was seen once. The chain employs TRBV29-1 and TRBJ1-1; D is unclear. The CDR3 spans 11 residues. Deletions cut 3 bases from V and 7 bases from J, with 9 bases between. Germline CDR1 reads SQVTM; CDR2 reads ANQGSEA. CDR3 bases: TGCAGCGTTGACGGACGGATTGAAGCTTTCTTT. It translates to CSVDGRIEAFF.

This rearrangement joins TRBV4-1 to TRBJ2-5; TRBD2 matches at 7 bases. This CDR3 is 15 amino acids long. Germline CDR1 reads MGHRA; CDR2 reads YSYEKL. The V segment lost 0 bases and the J segment 2 bases; nucleotides outside the gene matches: 3. The CDR3 protein is CASSQDGTIQETQYF. The CDR3 DNA reads TGCGCCAGCAGCCAAGATGGGACTATTCAAGAGACCCAGTACTTC.

CDR3: CASRAPDRYEQYF. Written as DNA, the CDR3 is TGCGCCAGCAGAGCCCCGGACAGATACGAGCAGTACTTC. The V and J genes are TRBV10-2 and TRBJ2-7; tentative D call: TRBD1 (6 bases). Germline loops: CDR1 WSHSY, CDR2 SAAADI. The CDR3 covers 13 residues. Between the trimmed V and J ends, which lost 6 bases and 4 bases, there was a span of 13 bases.

The gene calls are TRBV2 and TRBJ1-1; a possible D gene is TRBD1 (5 bases). From germline, CDR1 is SNHLY and CDR2 FYNNEI. The V end was cut by 1 base, the J end by 7 bases, with 10 bases between. The CDR3 has 13 amino acids. The CDR3, as DNA: TGTGCCAGCAGTGAAGTTGCCGGGGGTGAAGCTTTCTTT. Amino acids: CASSEVAGGEAFF. Supplemented by reference TRBV2 and TRBJ1-1, the full variable domain reads EPEVTQTPSHQVTQMGQEVILRCVPISNHLYFYWYRQILGQKVEFLVSFYNNEISEKSEIFDDQFSVERPDGSNFTLKIRSTKLEDSAMYFCASSEVAGGEAFFGQGTRLTVV.

J is TRBJ1-6 and V is TRBV30; D uncertain. The CDR3 consists of 16 residues. The germline V and J ends were trimmed by 5 bases and 5 bases, with 19 bases remaining between them. CDR1 is GTSNPN and CDR2 is SVGIG in the germline V gene (reference sequence). CDR3 loop: CAWDQTSFPNNSPLHF. CDR3 DNA sequence: TGTGCCTGGGATCAGACAAGTTTCCCCAATAATTCACCCCTCCACTTT.

The chain couples TRBV25-1 to TRBJ1-2; maybe TRBD1 (5 bases). From germline, CDR1 is MGHDK and CDR2 SYGVNS. Trimming took 1 base from V and 0 from J, leaving 12 bases between them. This CDR3 has 16 amino acids. The CDR3 DNA reads TGTGCCAGCAGTGAATTGGGGGTTTTACCTAACTATGGCTACACCTTC. Encoded protein: CASSELGVLPNYGYTF.

This clone was observed once. The V and J genes are TRBV7-5 and TRBJ2-3; the listed D gene, TRBD2, was not tested against the DNA. TRBV7-5 is deemed a pseudogene. The CDR3 extends over 17 amino acids. CDR3 sequence reads: CVRSIKASGRSTDTQYF. In DNA, the CDR3 is TGTGTCAGAAGCATTAAGGCTAGCGGGAGGAGCACAGATACGCAGTATTTT.